The sequence of this TCR beta chain was determined in a study of beta chain features in type 1 diabetes listed by TCRdb under 2018. In terms of the full investigation: No differences in mean age, gender distribution, total cell number or subset yield were found between patients and healthy donors. A total of approximately 110,000,000 sorted cells were examined across all samples, and a strong correlation was observed between cell number per subset and RNA yield. In the study, recently diagnosed type 1 diabetes patients and matched healthy donors were compared on the TCRB repertoires of their sorted circulating CD4+ T cell subsets. Naive and central memory subsets were obtained from all 30 or so donors, but regulatory and stem cell-like memory subsets were isolated from only 8 patients and roughly 8 healthy donors. Beyond this particular receptor, the publication reports: Because the HLA sub-analyses included only small numbers of individuals, any influence of HLA type on TCRB rearrangement was left unresolved. Naive, central memory and regulatory TCRB repertoires appeared to be more alike among patients than among healthy donors. Shorter templates might be favored by PCR, yet because patient and control samples were amplified and corrected together, any such skew would affect both groups equally. Patients with type 1 diabetes made fewer insertions and deleted more nucleotides at VDJ recombination sites, implying thymic rearrangement abnormalities. A moderate but significant shortening of TCRB CDR3 length was observed in type 1 diabetes patients in all four CD4+ subsets. Because cDNA was sequenced instead of genomic DNA, activated cells with high expression could be over-represented, although the groups did not differ in activation or CD3 levels.

From the germline V gene, CDR1 is SQVTM and CDR2 is ANQGSEA. Its CDR3 holds 13 amino acids, cysteine through phenylalanine. Just CDR3 DNA is preserved here, 39 bases in frame from base 1. From V the trimming removes 2 bases and from J it removes 6 bases, while the gene matches leave 6 bases of the junction unaccounted for. The High Capacity cDNA Reverse Transcription Kit was used to reverse transcribe all of the isolated RNA, meaning that expressed TCRB transcripts were what got sequenced. Naive, central memory and regulatory T cell samples underwent deep immunoSEQ sequencing, averaging around 3.7 million total reads per sample. Sorted cells were lysed in RLT buffer and RNA was extracted with DNase-treated RNeasy Micro or Mini kits, depending on cell number. Each cell subset was processed separately to prevent cross-contamination, with patient and healthy donor samples processed together. TCRB sequences were amplified from cDNA with the immunoSEQ multiplex PCR, producing 87-bp fragments spanning the CDR3 region. Amplicons were sequenced on the Illumina HiSeq platform. On the authors' methods: PCR bias was computationally corrected using synthetic template baselines, reads within Hamming distance 2 were collapsed, and singletons that could not be merged were discarded. Reads were aligned against IMGT to assign V, D and J genes, CDR3 length and insertions or deletions at six rearrangement sites. Within each subset, clonotype counts were normalized to the number of sorted cells before true diversity and Gini coefficients were calculated with the tcR R package. Repertoire sharing was quantified using the overlap coefficient calculated on TCRB nucleotide sequences. As a proxy for the pre-selection repertoire, out-of-frame TCRB sequences from naive cells were analyzed. As stored in TCRdb, this immuneACCESS dataset retains in-frame rearrangements with V and J assigned. A fraction of the clones does not appear; measured against another copy, unresolved V genes explain less than half of the discrepancy, and the remainder lacks a known reason. That table furnishes V, J and clone size, whereas the DNA furnished D and trimming. The sample table shows a few hundred thousand clones, and over 12% are seen once. The biggest ten clones account for 0.019% of the sample.

Details on this clone: The specificity of this receptor is unknown. The input lacks base qualities; no much larger clone sits a single base away.

A single peripheral blood draw of around 100 mL on average was collected from each donor into heparinised tubes. Naive, central memory, regulatory and stem cell-like memory CD4+ T cells were sorted on a BD FACSAria II using a panel including CD45RO, CCR7, CD25, CD127, CD95 and CD27. Every sorted population had a purity above 95%. PBMCs were isolated immediately by Lymphoprep density gradient centrifugation and stained directly without culture. Samples were stained and sorted in pairs, with one healthy donor and one patient per experiment, so that batch effects were minimized. The V and J genes are TRBV29-1 and TRBJ1-1; 7 central nucleotides agree with TRBD1. The sequence was collected from a woman aged 18-29 years in good health. What was sequenced was naive CD4+ T cells from blood. The sample's cell subset or site label, decoded: true naive CD4+ T cells. The DNA sequence is given as TGCAGCGTTGAAAACAGGGGTAGTTCTGAAGCTTTCTTT. Translated, it gives CSVENRGSSEAFF.